The next 21 T cell receptor beta chains were all read from a single sample in a study of CD8+CD57+ T cells in acquired aplastic anemia. Profiling of TCR beta VDJ combinations and CDR3 sequences used genomic DNA as template. TCRdb reanalysed the reads using MiXCR and keeps one entry per CDR3 protein. Here the sample spans roughly 190,000 distinct CDR3 sequences, 48% being singletons. Previously, flow cytometry had revealed CD8+CD57+ cell expansion in the patients chosen for sequencing. The sequenced material came from sorted CD4+, CD8+, or CD8+CD57+ T cells (not recorded which) from PBMCs. All receptors come from a human donor with aplastic anemia.

This clonotype was detected ten times or more. This chain uses TRBV5-1 with TRBJ2-7, with no clear D. The germline V and J ends were trimmed by 2 bases and 1 base, with 19 bases remaining between them. Germline loops: CDR1 SGHRS, CDR2 YFSETQ. This CDR3 has 17 amino acids. The CDR3 coding sequence is TGCGCCAGCAGCTTTCTGACACCCCAATTAGGTTCCTACGAGCAGTACTTC. Translation gives CASSFLTPQLGSYEQYF.

The gene calls are TRBV5-4 and TRBJ1-1; 9 bases fit TRBD1. The CDR3 totals 13 residues. CDR1 and CDR2 from the germline V gene are SGHNT and YYREEE (reference sequence). The ends lost 4 bases at V and 6 bases at J; junction bases unmatched: 4. The DNA of the CDR3 is TGTGCCAGCAGCCTCGGGACAGGGCCTGAAGCTTTCTTT. The encoded protein is CASSLGTGPEAFF.

The rearrangement links TRBV11-3 to TRBJ2-2, with 9 bases fitting TRBD1. Trimming removed 4 bases from V and 6 bases from J; junction bases left unmatched: 6. The CDR3 is 15 amino acids. Germline V gene data show CDR1 as SGHNT and CDR2 as YENEEA. The CDR3 DNA reads as TGTGCCAGCAGCTCACAGGGGGCGCTTGCCGGGGAGCTGTTTTTT. It encodes CASSSQGALAGELFF.

A note on this clonotype: Possible read error: a much larger clone is one base away. The chain links TRBV12-3 or TRBV12-4 to TRBJ1-1, with TRBD1 matching over 7 bases. V was clipped by 10 bases and J by 0 bases; unmatched bases: 11. The CDR3 is 15 amino acids. CDR3 sequence: CAINPRGGLNTEAFF. Here the CDR3 DNA reads TGTGCCATTAACCCTAGAGGGGGCCTGAACACTGAAGCTTTCTTT.

The chain has TRBV20-1 and TRBJ2-3; D unresolved. V lost 3 bases, J lost 6 bases, and 7 bases lay in between. The germline V gene has CDR1 DFQATT and CDR2 SNEGSKA (reference sequence). This CDR3 comprises 11 residues. This chain's CDR3 is CSASVTDTQYF. CDR3 bases: TGCAGTGCTAGCGTCACGGATACGCAGTATTTT.

This clonotype was observed once. The V and J genes are TRBV11-3 and TRBJ2-7; D is uncertain. Germline loops: CDR1 SGHNT, CDR2 YENEEA. Trimming took off 0 bases at V and 2 bases at J, with 11 bases between the two ends. The CDR3 has 15 amino acids. The CDR3 loop is CASSLEAPMTYEQYF. The DNA for the CDR3 is TGTGCCAGCAGCTTAGAGGCACCTATGACCTACGAGCAGTACTTC.

The V call is TRBV29-1, the J call TRBJ2-5, with 7 positions matching TRBD2. This CDR3 is built from 14 residues. The germline gives CDR1 SQVTM, CDR2 ANQGSEA. Losses at the gene ends were 4 bases for V and 1 base for J; bases not matched to a gene: 6. The CDR3 here is CSVGIRGGQETQYF. DNA of the CDR3: TGCAGCGTTGGAATTCGCGGGGGCCAAGAGACCCAGTACTTC.

CDR3 nucleotide sequence: TGTGCCAGCAGGACTAGCCCTAGCTCCTACAATGAGCAGTTCTTC. Translated, it gives CASRTSPSSYNEQFF. The chain links TRBV2 to TRBJ2-1; the match to TRBD2 covers 7 bases. J gave up 0 bases and V 6 bases, and 5 bases lay outside the gene matches. Germline lookup yields CDR1 SNHLY and CDR2 FYNNEI. The CDR3 extends over 15 amino acids.

The chain combines TRBV2 with TRBJ2-5, with a weak D call TRBD2 (6 bases). This CDR3 has 14 residues. The germline V and J ends were trimmed by 8 bases and 5 bases, with 18 bases remaining between them. Germline V gene sequence: CDR1 SNHLY, CDR2 FYNNEI. In nucleotides, the CDR3 is TGTGCCAGCGGCGATATGGGGGGTAGGGAGACCCAGTACTTC. Protein sequence: CASGDMGGRETQYF. The full variable domain, with the rest looked up from reference TRBV2 and TRBJ2-5, is EPEVTQTPSHQVTQMGQEVILRCVPISNHLYFYWYRQILGQKVEFLVSFYNNEISEKSEIFDDQFSVERPDGSNFTLKIRSTKLEDSAMYFCASGDMGGRETQYFGPGTRLLVL.

This clonotype was recorded at least ten times. The rearrangement joins TRBV5-1 to TRBJ1-4, with 9 bases matching TRBD1. The CDR3 is 15 residues long. Germline CDR1 SGHRS, CDR2 YFSETQ. With V trimmed by 3 bases and J by 7 bases, 7 bases remained unmatched. The CDR3 DNA reads as TGCGCCAGCAGCTCTAGGACAGGGGCTGGTGAAAAACTGTTTTTT. Translated: CASSSRTGAGEKLFF.

This clonotype was observed at least ten times. The chain couples TRBV6-1 to TRBJ2-7; 13 bases are shared with TRBD2. Germline V CDR1 and CDR2: MNHNS, SASEGT. With V trimmed by 7 bases and J by 5 bases, 11 bases remained unmatched. The CDR3 is 16 amino acids. The CDR3 DNA is TGTGCCAGCACCCCCCGGGGGACTAGCGGGATACACGAGCAGTACTTC. Protein sequence: CASTPRGTSGIHEQYF.

The chain is built from TRBV7-9 and TRBJ2-7, with D possibly TRBD1 on 6 matching bases. This CDR3 contains 14 residues. The V and J ends lost 5 bases and 3 bases respectively, with 14 bases between them. CDR1 is SEHNR and CDR2 is FQNEAQ in the germline V gene (reference sequence). The CDR3 DNA reads TGTGCCAGCAGCCCGACAGGAGGACTCTACGAGCAGTACTTC. It encodes CASSPTGGLYEQYF.

The rearrangement uses TRBV4-3 and TRBJ2-6; 7 bases are a match to TRBD2. Per germline, CDR1 LGHNA and CDR2 YSLEER. V dropped 8 bases and J dropped 2; count of bases not matched to a gene: 3. The CDR3 consists of 14 residues. The CDR3 coding sequence is TGCGCCAGCGGGGGGGACCCTGGGGCCAACGTCCTGACTTTC. As protein: CASGGDPGANVLTF.

This chain's CDR3 is CAISGTEHEQYF. The CDR3 DNA is TGTGCCATCAGTGGGACCGAGCACGAGCAGTACTTC. The V and J genes are TRBV10-3 and TRBJ2-7; no firm D call. Trimming stripped 4 bases from V and 5 bases from J, with 9 bases between. CDR3 length equals 12 residues. Germline CDR1 reads ENHRY; CDR2 reads SYGVKD.

The J gene is TRBJ1-2, the V gene TRBV12-3 or TRBV12-4, with D uncertain. The CDR3 loop spans 12 amino acids. The V end was cut by 7 bases, the J end by 4 bases, with 10 bases between. CDR3 DNA sequence: TGTGCCAGCAAACCTGTAAGCTATGGCTACACCTTC. Translating it yields CASKPVSYGYTF.

This clonotype turned up a few times. The chain couples TRBV19 to TRBJ2-1; D possibly uses TRBD1 or TRBD2 (6 bases each). V gave up 4 bases and J gave up 8 bases, with 18 bases separating them. The CDR3 consists of 15 residues. CDR1 is LNHDA, CDR2 SQIVND, per germline (reference sequence). CDR3 in amino acids: CASSNASGARDEQFF. The CDR3, as DNA: TGTGCCAGTAGTAATGCTTCGGGGGCCAGGGATGAGCAGTTCTTC. Based on the CDR3 plus reference TRBV19 and TRBJ2-1, the full variable domain is DGGITQSPKYLFRKEGQNVTLSCEQNLNHDAMYWYRQDPGQGLRLIYYSQIVNDFQKGDIAEGYSVSREKKESFPLTVTSAQKNPTAFYLCASSNASGARDEQFFGPGTRLTVL.

The genes are TRBV5-4 and TRBJ2-7, with 9 bases aligning to TRBD2. The length of the CDR3 is 13 residues. V dropped 2 bases and J dropped 6; count of bases not matched to a gene: 3. Germline-derived CDR1 and CDR2 are SGHNT and YYREEE (reference sequence). CDR3 region: CASSFGLASEQYF. DNA of the CDR3: TGTGCCAGCAGCTTTGGACTAGCGAGCGAGCAGTACTTC. Drawing the rest from reference TRBV5-4 and TRBJ2-7, the complete variable domain is ETGVTQSPTHLIKTRGQQVTLRCSSQSGHNTVSWYQQALGQGPQFIFQYYREEENGRGNFPPRFSGLQFPNYSSELNVNALELDDSALYLCASSFGLASEQYFGPGTRLTVT.

This rearrangement joins TRBV20-1 to TRBJ2-3; 7 bases fit TRBD2. Losses at the gene ends were 1 base for V and 2 bases for J; bases not matched to a gene: 6. The CDR3 contains 15 residues. Germline CDR1 and CDR2: DFQATT and SNEGSKA (reference sequence). The CDR3 sequence is CSARAERDTTDTQYF. In nucleotides, the CDR3 is TGCAGTGCTAGAGCTGAGCGGGATACCACAGATACGCAGTATTTT.

At least ten counts were recorded for this clonotype. V and J are TRBV12-3 or TRBV12-4 and TRBJ1-3; unclear D gene. The length of the CDR3 is 12 residues. V was trimmed by 4 bases and J by 8 bases, leaving 9 bases between them. The CDR3 DNA reads TGTGCCAGCAGTTCTGGATTCGACACCATATATTTT. Amino acids: CASSSGFDTIYF.

The genes are TRBV29-1 and TRBJ2-2, with D possibly TRBD1 on 5 matching bases. CDR1 and CDR2 (germline): SQVTM, ANQGSEA. The V gene lost 1 base and the J gene lost 6 bases, with 6 bases spanning the gap. The CDR3 is made up of 12 amino acids. The CDR3: CSVEVGAGELFF. The CDR3, as DNA: TGCAGCGTTGAAGTAGGGGCCGGGGAGCTGTTTTTT.

This clonotype was seen just once. The V and J genes are TRBV6-1 and TRBJ2-7, with a weak D call TRBD1 (7 bases). The V end was cut by 6 bases, the J end by 4 bases, with 16 bases between. The germline V gene encodes CDR1 MNHNS and CDR2 SASEGT. CDR3 length: 14 residues. The CDR3 sequence is CASRRGGTEYEQYF. Written as DNA, the CDR3 is TGTGCCAGCAGAAGGGGCGGGACAGAGTACGAGCAGTACTTC.